This TCR beta chain came from a study of patients and donors after allogeneic stem cell transplantation. TCRdb re-called the RT-PCR reads with MiXCR, one entry per CDR3 protein. Of 900,000 to 1,000,000 distinct CDR3 sequences detected, roughly 18% appear once; the ten largest clones hold around 6%. The CDR3 sequence is 14 residues long. Trimming took 2 bases from V and 7 from J; bases not matched to a gene: 3. Germline V lookup: CDR1 LNHNV, CDR2 YYDKDF (reference sequence). Sequenced sample: blood, either unsorted or a sorted T cell fraction (not recorded which). The clonotype originates from a human donor who was either an allogeneic HSCT recipient or a stem cell or donor lymphocyte infusion donor (not recorded which). It is not recorded whose cells these are; they may come from a transplant donor. The chain has TRBV15 and TRBJ2-2, with 8 bases identical to TRBD1. CDR3 sequence (DNA): TGTGCCACCAGCAGACAGGGGGCCGTCGGGGAGCTGTTTTTT. Its translation: CATSRQGAVGELFF.